These T cell receptor beta chains were read from a single sample in a study of blood T cells in healthy people across ages. TCRdb called the 5' RACE reads again in MiXCR, with one record for every CDR3 protein. The data contain about 970,000 distinct CDR3 sequences, about 53% of them singletons. Sample: blood. The receptors come from a woman aged 55-69 years in good health. Each CDR3 is given with its conserved first and last residue. A D gene is named only where the DNA matches it firmly. Clone size appears in some rows only: once, few, many, or a class for an expanded clone.

d_call	clone_size	v_call	j_call	cdr3_aa	cdr3_nt
-	-	TRBV20-1	TRBJ2-1	CSARRGTRDNEQFF	TGCAGTGCTAGGAGGGGCACGCGGGACAATGAGCAGTTCTTC
-	-	TRBV20-1	TRBJ1-5	CSAHRTAGRSNQPQHF	TGCAGTGCCCATAGGACAGCGGGACGGTCCAATCAGCCCCAGCATTTT
TRBD1	-	TRBV5-6	TRBJ2-6	CASSLTGGGGTNVLTF	TGTGCCAGCAGCTTGACAGGGGGAGGTGGGACCAACGTCCTGACTTTC
TRBD2	-	TRBV18	TRBJ2-5	CASSPTSGSAHNEQYF	TGTGCCAGCTCACCAACTAGCGGGAGCGCGCACAATGAGCAGTACTTC
TRBD2	few	TRBV6-5	TRBJ2-5	CASSPLTSGTEETQYF	TGTGCCAGCAGTCCCCTTACTAGCGGGACGGAAGAGACCCAGTACTTC
-	-	TRBV5-6	TRBJ2-1	CASSLRSTAYNEQFF	TGTGCCAGCAGCCTCCGATCGACAGCCTACAATGAGCAGTTCTTC
TRBD2	-	TRBV20-1	TRBJ2-1	CSARPSGRGGHNEQFF	TGCAGTGCTAGACCTAGCGGGAGGGGGGGACACAATGAGCAGTTCTTC
-	-	TRBV4-3	TRBJ1-2	CASSQLVEDDGYTF	TGCGCCAGCAGCCAACTGGTGGAAGATGATGGCTACACCTTC
TRBD1	-	TRBV20-1	TRBJ1-2	CSANRAGTGLYYGYTF	TGCAGTGCGAACCGGGCCGGGACAGGTCTGTACTATGGCTACACCTTC
TRBD2	-	TRBV5-6	TRBJ2-1	CASSLEGLTGEHNEQFF	TGTGCCAGCAGCTTGGAGGGACTAACGGGAGAGCACAATGAGCAGTTCTTC
TRBD2	-	TRBV15	TRBJ2-6	CATSRDRAGGVGANVLTF	TGTGCCACCAGCAGAGATAGAGCGGGAGGGGTTGGGGCCAACGTCCTGACTTTC
-	few	TRBV12-3/TRBV12-4	TRBJ2-7	CASSSTGGDYEQYF	TGTGCCAGCAGCTCTACAGGGGGGGACTACGAGCAGTACTTC
-	-	TRBV20-1	TRBJ2-5	CSAWRQAPKETQYF	TGCAGTGCGTGGCGACAGGCACCTAAAGAGACCCAGTACTTC
-	few	TRBV6-2/TRBV6-3	TRBJ2-5	CASTLKETQYF	TGTGCCAGCACTTTAAAAGAGACCCAGTACTTC
TRBD1	few	TRBV5-1	TRBJ2-5	CASSVGDSQETQYF	TGCGCCAGCAGCGTAGGGGACAGTCAAGAGACCCAGTACTTC
-	-	TRBV3-1	TRBJ2-7	CASSRQLAGFGNEQYF	TGTGCCAGCAGCCGCCAACTAGCAGGTTTCGGCAATGAGCAGTACTTC
-	-	TRBV19	TRBJ2-3	CASSGRDPGSTDTQYF	TGTGCCAGTAGTGGGAGAGACCCAGGGAGCACAGATACGCAGTATTTT
-	few	TRBV7-2	TRBJ2-1	CASSLRTVSPYNEQFF	TGTGCCAGCAGCCTTCGGACCGTTTCCCCTTACAATGAGCAGTTCTTC
-	-	TRBV5-1	TRBJ2-3	CASRYSATSTDTQYF	TGCGCCAGCAGGTATAGCGCCACTAGCACAGATACGCAGTATTTT
TRBD2	-	TRBV3-1	TRBJ2-1	CASSQDLASGTKQFF	TGTGCCAGCAGCCAAGATCTTGCTAGCGGGACGAAGCAGTTCTTC
-	-	TRBV12-3/TRBV12-4	TRBJ1-1	CASSPDEGLRVAAFF	TGTGCCAGCAGTCCGGATGAGGGACTCAGAGTAGCGGCTTTCTTT
-	-	TRBV29-1	TRBJ2-5	CSVSIQETQYF	TGCAGCGTTTCAATCCAAGAGACCCAGTACTTC
TRBD2	-	TRBV29-1	TRBJ2-5	CSAMTSPGAQETQYF	TGCAGCGCCATGACTAGCCCTGGGGCCCAAGAGACCCAGTACTTC
TRBD2	-	TRBV5-1	TRBJ2-1	CASSLALAGLYNEQFF	TGCGCCAGCAGCTTGGCCTTAGCGGGCTTATACAATGAGCAGTTCTTC
TRBD2	-	TRBV10-3	TRBJ2-1	CAISDRRSSGNSYNEQFF	TGTGCCATCAGTGATCGGAGGTCTAGCGGGAACTCCTACAATGAGCAGTTCTTC
TRBD1	-	TRBV4-1	TRBJ1-5	CASSQTGVQPQHF	TGCGCCAGCAGCCAGACAGGGGTTCAGCCCCAGCATTTT
TRBD2	-	TRBV27	TRBJ2-7	CASSFGTSVYEQYF	TGTGCCAGCAGTTTTGGGACTAGCGTCTACGAGCAGTACTTC
-	-	TRBV20-1	TRBJ2-1	CSARRSNEQFF	TGCAGTGCCAGACGGAGCAATGAGCAGTTCTTC
-	few	TRBV4-1	TRBJ2-1	CASSTPDTRGHEQFF	TGCGCCAGCAGCACCCCGGACACTCGGGGACATGAGCAGTTCTTC
TRBD2	-	TRBV20-1	TRBJ2-7	CSTSGRAKGGSSYEQYF	TGCAGTACTAGCGGGAGGGCCAAGGGCGGCTCGTCCTACGAGCAGTACTTC
-	-	TRBV4-1	TRBJ2-1	CASRLQGIDEQFF	TGCGCCAGCAGGTTACAGGGTATTGATGAGCAGTTCTTC
-	few	TRBV7-8	TRBJ2-7	CASSLAAVSYEQYF	TGTGCCAGCAGCTTAGCAGCAGTTTCCTACGAGCAGTACTTC
TRBD1	few	TRBV10-3	TRBJ2-1	CAIRSGTGPFKEQFF	TGTGCCATCAGATCGGGGACAGGGCCCTTCAAGGAGCAGTTCTTC
-	-	TRBV28	TRBJ1-5	CASSSPGRGNSNQPQHF	TGTGCCAGCAGTTCGCCCGGTCGCGGGAATAGCAATCAGCCCCAGCATTTT
TRBD2	-	TRBV7-2	TRBJ2-7	CASSSHAYYRGGSNEQYF	TGTGCCAGCAGCTCTCATGCCTACTATCGGGGAGGGTCCAATGAGCAGTACTTC
TRBD1	few	TRBV6-5	TRBJ2-7	CASRMLDYRGAYEQYF	TGTGCCAGCAGAATGTTAGATTACAGGGGGGCCTACGAGCAGTACTTC
TRBD2	few	TRBV20-1	TRBJ2-7	CSGTSRGRAYEQYF	TGCAGTGGAACTTCACGCGGGAGGGCCTACGAGCAGTACTTC
TRBD2	-	TRBV7-2	TRBJ2-7	CASSTSEGRAFILVHEQYF	TGTGCCAGCAGCACCTCGGAGGGGAGGGCCTTCATCTTAGTCCACGAGCAGTACTTC
-	-	TRBV4-1	TRBJ2-5	CASSPDSRETQYF	TGCGCCAGCAGCCCCGACAGTCGGGAGACCCAGTACTTC
TRBD1	few	TRBV10-3	TRBJ2-3	CAIKPGQTTDTQYF	TGTGCCATCAAACCGGGACAGACCACAGATACGCAGTATTTT
TRBD2	-	TRBV20-1	TRBJ2-1	CSAREASGRSYNEQFF	TGCAGTGCTAGAGAAGCTAGCGGGCGTTCCTACAATGAGCAGTTCTTC
-	few	TRBV14	TRBJ1-2	CASSPGHRRAYYGYTF	TGTGCCAGCAGCCCCGGACACCGGAGAGCCTATTATGGCTACACCTTC
TRBD1	-	TRBV18	TRBJ1-6	CASSPVYGTDSYNSPLHF	TGTGCCAGCTCACCGGTTTACGGGACAGATTCCTATAATTCACCCCTCCACTTT
-	few	TRBV29-1	TRBJ2-7	CSVEEAAYEQYF	TGCAGCGTTGAAGAGGCAGCCTACGAGCAGTACTTC
TRBD1	-	TRBV4-3	TRBJ2-3	CASSQNLRAERGPDTQYF	TGCGCCAGCAGCCAAAACCTCCGGGCCGAAAGGGGGCCAGATACGCAGTATTTT